This TCR beta chain was captured in a study of blood T cell repertoires in COVID-19. Study overall: Acute and convalescent COVID-19 specimens originated in the United States, Italy and Spain. From T cells, B-cell-depleted T cells, or PBMCs came the material, which was cDNA or gDNA.

The CDR3 runs to 18 residues. The germline CDR1 and CDR2 sequences are MGHDK and SYGVNS. Trimming left V 4 bases short and J 0 bases short, with 21 bases between. Authors' analysis steps: Amplification from reference gene primers served as the basis for estimated nucleated cell counts. Only in-frame clones appear in the TCRdb table, and some are missing; sequencing was by immunoSEQ multiplex PCR. That table furnishes V, J and clone size, whereas the DNA furnished D and trimming. The table records 210,000 or so clones, almost 90% of them present only once. This clone has a handful of counts. The chain carries TRBV25-1 and TRBJ1-2; D perhaps matches TRBD1 (5 bases). Sequences were obtained from peripheral blood. This sequence originates from a woman aged 60-75 years with acute or convalescent COVID-19. CDR3 sequence (DNA): TGTGCCAGCAGTGGGTACCCAGGGCGCCAGTTTACTAACTATGGCTACACCTTC. This translates into CASSGYPGRQFTNYGYTF.